These 19 T cell receptor beta chains share one sample of origin, sequenced in a study of shared clonotypes between healthy human individuals. Here immunoSEQ multiplex PCR was the method, and the copy in TCRdb shows in-frame clones only, minus some. The sample includes around 2.5 million clones, approximately 93% of them seen just once. Sequenced input: naive CD4+ T cells from PBMCs. Documented subset: CD45RA+ positively selected. The receptors were gathered from a man in his late teens or twenties in good health. Some clones in this sample may be carry-over from other donors' samples.

The CDR3 nucleotides read TGTGCCAGCAGCGTAGCTTTTTTGGCGGGGGCGGGCGAGCAGTACTTC. Translating gives CASSVAFLAGAGEQYF. The chain has TRBV9 and TRBJ2-7, with D maybe TRBD2 (7 bases). The V and J ends lost 0 bases and 6 bases respectively, with 19 bases between them. CDR3 length equals 16 residues. Germline V lookup: CDR1 SGDLS, CDR2 YYNGEE. The entire variable domain, with the rest obtained from reference TRBV9 and TRBJ2-7, is as follows: DSGVTQTPKHLITATGQRVTLRCSPRSGDLSVYWYQQSLDQGLQFLIQYYNGEERAKGNILERFSAQQFPDLHSELNLSSLELGDSALYFCASSVAFLAGAGEQYFGPGTRLTVT.

The chain carries TRBV5-1 and TRBJ2-3; 10 bases are a match to TRBD1. Germline CDR1 is SGHRS and CDR2 is YFSETQ. J gave up 4 bases and V 4 bases, and 3 bases lay outside the gene matches. CDR3 size: 14 residues. Written as DNA, the CDR3 is TGCGCCAGCAGCCCCGGGACAGGGGCAGATACGCAGTATTTT. Translation: CASSPGTGADTQYF.

This chain connects TRBV6-5 to TRBJ2-5; TRBD2 matches at 8 bases. After removal of 0 bases from V and 5 bases from J, the junction contained 8 bases not matched to a gene. Germline V gene data show CDR1 as MNHEY and CDR2 as SVGAGI. CDR3 length: 16 residues. The CDR3, as DNA: TGTGCCAGCAGTTACTCGGGGAGCGGGAGAGATGAGACCCAGTACTTC. This sequence encodes CASSYSGSGRDETQYF.

Regarding this clone: The sample holds other DNA sequences that translate to the same CDR3. The chain employs TRBV5-1 and TRBJ2-1, with D possibly matching TRBD2 (5 bases). Germline lookup yields CDR1 SGHRS and CDR2 YFSETQ. The CDR3 contains 15 residues. V was cut by 0 bases and J by 3 bases, with 10 bases left in between. The DNA for the CDR3 is TGCGCCAGCAGCTTGGCGCTAGCCGGCTACAATGAGCAGTTCTTC. This translates into CASSLALAGYNEQFF.

This clone was seen once. The chain has TRBV28 and TRBJ2-5; D may be TRBD1 (6 bases). V was shortened by 7 bases and J by 1 base, with 16 bases between the two germline ends. The CDR3 has 15 residues. CDR1 is MDHEN and CDR2 is SYDVKM in the germline V gene. The CDR3 is CASNLGAGPQETQYF. The DNA of the CDR3 is TGTGCCAGCAACCTGGGGGCGGGCCCCCAAGAGACCCAGTACTTC.

A single count supports this clone. This rearrangement joins TRBV7-9 to TRBJ1-4; a weak D match, TRBD1 (5 bases). The length of the CDR3 is 17 residues. Germline CDR1 SEHNR, CDR2 FQNEAQ (reference sequence). Trimming pared 3 bases from V and 1 base from J, leaving 15 bases between. The CDR3 DNA reads TGTGCCAGCAGCTTCGCTCCAATGGGGGGAACTAATGAAAAACTGTTTTTT. Amino acid sequence: CASSFAPMGGTNEKLFF.

The chain carries TRBV5-1 and TRBJ2-3; 16 nucleotides match TRBD2. This CDR3 region has 17 residues. Trimming cost V 0 bases and J 5 bases; bases outside gene matches: 3. CDR1 and CDR2 from the germline V gene are SGHRS and YFSETQ. The CDR3 sequence: CASSLAGTSGRGDTQYF. The CDR3 nucleotides are TGCGCCAGCAGCTTGGCCGGGACTAGCGGGAGGGGAGATACGCAGTATTTT.

The rearrangement joins TRBV7-3 to TRBJ2-7; no clear D. The germline CDR1 and CDR2 sequences are SGHTA and FQGTGA. The CDR3 is made up of 12 amino acids. V lost 8 bases to trimming and J lost 6 bases, with 14 bases between them. CDR3 coding DNA: TGTGCCAGCGCCCCGGCGTCGGGCGAGCAGTACTTC. Protein: CASAPASGEQYF.

Concerning this clone itself: The sample carries other DNA sequences with the same CDR3. V and J are TRBV6-6 and TRBJ1-1, with D uncertain. The CDR3 covers 14 residues. V lost 5 bases and J 0 bases, leaving 10 bases between the germline ends. CDR1 is MNHNY and CDR2 is SVGAGI in the germline V gene (reference sequence). CDR3 loop: CASSSNRLNTEAFF. The CDR3 DNA follows: TGTGCCAGCAGTAGCAACAGATTGAACACTGAAGCTTTCTTT.

The genes are TRBV5-4 and TRBJ2-5; the match to TRBD2 covers 10 bases. The V gene end was trimmed by 4 bases and the J gene end by 5 bases; junction bases not matched to a gene: 8. Germline lookup yields CDR1 SGHNT and CDR2 YYREEE (reference sequence). The CDR3 consists of 15 residues. In DNA form, the CDR3 reads TGTGCCAGCAGCCCTCTAGCGGGAGCGGCGGAGACCCAGTACTTC. It codes for CASSPLAGAAETQYF.

This chain uses TRBV18 with TRBJ2-3; no reliable D call. The CDR3 totals 16 residues. CDR1 is KGHSH, CDR2 LQKENI, per germline. Trimming took off 3 bases at V and 0 bases at J, with 13 bases between the two ends. The DNA for the CDR3 is TGTGCCAGCTCACCCGAGATCTCAGCTAGCACAGATACGCAGTATTTT. It translates to CASSPEISASTDTQYF.

The CDR3 nucleotides read TGTGCCAGCTCACCGGCCCTAGCGGACTTGACCGGGGAGCTGTTTTTT. Its translation: CASSPALADLTGELFF. The genes are TRBV18 and TRBJ2-2, with 7 nucleotides matching TRBD2. Germline V lookup: CDR1 KGHSH, CDR2 LQKENI. The CDR3 contains 16 residues. V shed 3 bases and J 5 bases; nucleotides not matched to a gene: 9.

This clone was counted a few times. The J gene is TRBJ1-5, the V gene TRBV30; no clear D gene. Germline loops: CDR1 GTSNPN, CDR2 SVGIG (reference sequence). The CDR3 is 14 residues long. V was pared by 5 bases and J by 3 bases, with 14 bases between. The CDR3 loop reads CAWERGNHNQPQHF. In nucleotides, the CDR3 is TGTGCCTGGGAGAGAGGGAACCACAATCAGCCCCAGCATTTT.

The CDR3 DNA sequence: TGTGCCAGCTCACCACAAAGCCAGGGTGGCTACACCTTC. Encoded protein: CASSPQSQGGYTF. V is TRBV18 and J is TRBJ1-2, with D perhaps matching TRBD1 (5 bases). With 1 base removed from V and 7 bases from J, the gap between germline ends came to 10 bases. CDR1 is KGHSH, CDR2 LQKENI, per germline. The CDR3 is 13 amino acids.

This clone is a singleton in its sample. This chain uses TRBV7-9 with TRBJ1-4; D gene ambiguous. The germline gives CDR1 SEHNR, CDR2 FQNEAQ (reference sequence). This CDR3 is built from 14 residues. Trimming shortened V by 4 bases and J by 8 bases, and 14 bases separated the two germline ends. The CDR3 here is CASSSGGVGEKLFF. CDR3 bases: TGTGCCAGCAGCTCGGGTGGAGTTGGCGAAAAACTGTTTTTT.

The V and J genes are TRBV5-1 and TRBJ1-4; D is unclear. The CDR3 has 16 residues. From germline, CDR1 is SGHRS and CDR2 YFSETQ. Trimming cost V 4 bases and J 0 bases, with 13 bases left between them. The CDR3 DNA follows: TGCGCCAGCAGCCGCGGATTGGGAGCAACTAATGAAAAACTGTTTTTT. It is translated as CASSRGLGATNEKLFF.

The CDR3 loop reads CATLVDYGYTF. The CDR3 coding sequence is TGTGCCACCCTTGTCGACTATGGCTACACCTTC. V usage is TRBV7-9 and J usage is TRBJ1-2; D is uncertain. The CDR3 has 11 residues. Germline V CDR1 and CDR2: SEHNR, FQNEAQ (reference sequence). Trimming took off 10 bases at V and 3 bases at J, with 9 bases between the two ends. Based on the CDR3 plus reference TRBV7-9 and TRBJ1-2, the full variable domain is DTGVSQNPRHKITKRGQNVTFRCDPISEHNRLYWYRQTLGQGPEFLTYFQNEAQLEKSRLLSDRFSAERPKGSFSTLEIQRTEQGDSAMYLCATLVDYGYTFGSGTRLTVV.

The V call is TRBV27, the J call TRBJ2-1; D is possibly TRBD2 (5 bases). Germline V gene lookup returns CDR1 MNHEY and CDR2 SMNVEV (reference sequence). CDR3 length: 14 amino acids. V lost 10 bases and J lost 2, with 15 bases in between. The CDR3 protein is CATRVSGAYNEQFF. In DNA form, the CDR3 reads TGTGCCACCCGCGTGAGCGGCGCCTACAATGAGCAGTTCTTC.

CDR3 nucleotide sequence: TGTGCCAGCAGTTTGTCTTTTGGGGGGACCACTGAAGCTTTCTTT. Its protein product is CASSLSFGGTTEAFF. The rearrangement uses TRBV28 and TRBJ1-1; a possible D gene is TRBD1 (5 bases). Deletions cut 3 bases from V and 4 bases from J, with 15 bases between. CDR1 and CDR2 (germline): MDHEN, SYDVKM. CDR3 length: 15 amino acids. The full variable domain, in which reference TRBV28 and TRBJ1-1 provide the parts outside the CDR3, is DVKVTQSSRYLVKRTGEKVFLECVQDMDHENMFWYRQDPGLGLRLIYFSYDVKMKEKGDIPEGYSVSREKKERFSLILESASTNQTSMYLCASSLSFGGTTEAFFGQGTRLTVV.